The 20 T cell receptor beta chains below all came from one sample that was sequenced in a study of cytomegalovirus exposure and HLA in healthy donors. PCR primers comprised 60 Vbeta and 13 Jbeta primers. Sequencing was performed with immunoSEQ multiplex PCR; in TCRdb, only in-frame clones are kept and a portion is missing. The sample lists about 170,000 clones, roughly 84% occurring once. Sequenced material: PBMCs. These receptors all stem from a boy younger than 10 in good health and CMV-seronegative.

The V call is TRBV6-6, the J call TRBJ2-5, with D unclear. The germline V gene has CDR1 MNHNY and CDR2 SVGAGI (reference sequence). This CDR3 region has 14 residues. Between the trimmed V and J ends, which lost 2 bases and 4 bases, there was a span of 11 bases. The CDR3 reads CASSYGGRRETQYF. CDR3 sequence (DNA): TGTGCCAGCAGTTACGGTGGCAGGCGAGAGACCCAGTACTTC.

The rearrangement joins TRBV25-1 to TRBJ2-1, with 8 nucleotides matching TRBD2. After removal of 2 bases from V and 2 bases from J, the junction contained 5 bases not matched to a gene. Germline V CDR1 and CDR2: MGHDK, SYGVNS. This CDR3 is built from 16 residues. The CDR3 is CASSEEETSAYNEQFF. Here the CDR3 DNA reads TGTGCCAGCAGTGAAGAGGAGACTAGCGCCTACAATGAGCAGTTCTTC. Based on the CDR3 plus reference TRBV25-1 and TRBJ2-1, the full variable domain is EADIYQTPRYLVIGTGKKITLECSQTMGHDKMYWYQQDPGMELHLIHYSYGVNSTEKGDLSSESTVSRIRTEHFPLTLESARPSHTSQYLCASSEEETSAYNEQFFGPGTRLTVL.

CDR3 DNA sequence: TGTGCCAGCAGTTACTCGGGGGGATCTTATGAAGCTTTCTTT. Amino acids: CASSYSGGSYEAFF. The rearrangement uses TRBV6-5 and TRBJ1-1; D is perhaps TRBD1 (5 bases). The CDR3 length is 14 residues. Germline CDR1 reads MNHEY; CDR2 reads SVGAGI. The germline V and J ends were trimmed by 0 bases and 7 bases, with 12 bases remaining between them.

The chain recombines TRBV5-1 with TRBJ1-4; a weak D match, TRBD1 (6 bases). V lost 4 bases and J lost 7, with 20 bases in between. Germline CDR1 is SGHRS and CDR2 is YFSETQ. The CDR3 totals 16 residues. The CDR3 protein is CASSPPQGRGGEKLFF. For the CDR3, the DNA is TGCGCCAGCAGCCCCCCACAGGGAAGGGGCGGTGAAAAACTGTTTTTT.

The table lists this clone with a few counts. The chain uses TRBV18 and TRBJ1-1; unclear D gene. Germline V gene sequence: CDR1 KGHSH, CDR2 LQKENI. The CDR3 contains 14 residues. Trimming removed 3 bases from V and 1 base from J, with 9 bases in between. In DNA, the CDR3 is TGTGCCAGCTCACCCTTATCAGAGAACACTGAAGCTTTCTTT. It codes for CASSPLSENTEAFF.

The V gene is TRBV28, the J gene TRBJ2-7, with a tentative D call TRBD2 (7 bases). This CDR3 contains 14 residues. Germline V gene sequence: CDR1 MDHEN, CDR2 SYDVKM. V was cut by 5 bases and J by 7 bases, with 18 bases left in between. Here the CDR3 DNA reads TGTGCCAGCAGTCTCCCCAGGGGAGGGTGGGAGCAGTACTTC. Its translation is CASSLPRGGWEQYF.

The chain combines TRBV6-1 with TRBJ2-5; 8 nucleotides match TRBD2. TRBJ2-7 matches the DNA end more closely, so the J call is doubtful. Germline V gene data show CDR1 as MNHNS and CDR2 as SASEGT. This CDR3 region has 14 residues. Written as DNA, the CDR3 is TGTGCCAGCAGGTCAAGCGGGAGAGTTTACGAGCAGTACTTC. As protein: CASRSSGRVYEQYF.

The chain carries TRBV4-2 and TRBJ2-7, with D tentatively TRBD2 (6 bases). The V and J ends lost 3 bases and 3 bases respectively, with 12 bases between them. In germline, CDR1 is LGHNA, CDR2 YNFKEQ. The CDR3 has 14 amino acids. This CDR3 is CASSHEGLRYEQYF. The CDR3 region has the DNA TGTGCCAGCAGCCACGAGGGACTTCGCTACGAGCAGTACTTC.

The chain links TRBV5-1 to TRBJ1-3; D may be TRBD1 (5 bases). V was trimmed by 4 bases and J by 8 bases, leaving 22 bases between them. In germline, CDR1 is SGHRS, CDR2 YFSETQ. The CDR3 totals 16 residues. CDR3 sequence reads: CASSPDYGSPGDTIYF. As DNA, the CDR3 is TGCGCCAGCAGCCCCGATTACGGATCACCGGGGGACACCATATATTTT.

The gene calls are TRBV7-2 and TRBJ2-1, with 9 bases matching TRBD1. The V gene's germline CDR1 is SGHTA and CDR2 FQGNSA. Unmatched junction bases numbered 16, after V lost 4 bases and J lost 6 bases. There are 18 residues in the CDR3. The CDR3 nucleotides read TGTGCCAGCAGCTCCTCCCTGGACAGGGGTCGCGTACTCAATGAGCAGTTCTTC. Protein sequence: CASSSSLDRGRVLNEQFF.

This clone came up once. The rearrangement links TRBV2 to TRBJ2-1; D possibly corresponds to TRBD1 (6 bases). Germline CDR1 reads SNHLY; CDR2 reads FYNNEI. There are 12 residues in the CDR3. The germline V and J ends were trimmed by 5 bases and 6 bases, with 8 bases remaining between them. CDR3 sequence (DNA): TGTGCCAGCAGTTTACAGGGCAATGAGCAGTTCTTC. The encoded protein is CASSLQGNEQFF.

The gene calls are TRBV6-4 and TRBJ2-1, with a possible D match to TRBD2 (5 bases). CDR3 length: 13 amino acids. The ends were cut back, 1 base at V and 12 bases at J, with 13 bases in the middle. Germline V gene sequence: CDR1 MRHNA, CDR2 SNTAGT. The CDR3 reads CASSDWAGGMQFF. In nucleotides, the CDR3 is TGTGCCAGCAGTGACTGGGCGGGTGGAATGCAGTTCTTC.

This clone was observed a single time. J is TRBJ2-7 and V is TRBV11-2; 10 bases agree with TRBD1. The junction had 5 bases not matched to a gene; V was cut back by 1 base and J by 5 bases. The germline CDR1 and CDR2 sequences are SGHAT and FQNNGV. This CDR3 is 15 amino acids long. The CDR3 loop reads CASSLGTGGDHEQYF. The CDR3 DNA is TGTGCCAGCAGCTTAGGGACAGGGGGAGACCACGAGCAGTACTTC. The complete variable domain, with remaining parts taken from reference TRBV11-2 and TRBJ2-7, reads EAGVAQSPRYKIIEKRQSVAFWCNPISGHATLYWYQQILGQGPKLLIQFQNNGVVDDSQLPKDRFSAERLKGVDSTLKIQPAKLEDSAVYLCASSLGTGGDHEQYFGPGTRLTVT.

The V gene is TRBV6-6, the J gene TRBJ1-5; TRBD1 might be the D (6 bases). The CDR3 is 16 amino acids. The germline V gene encodes CDR1 MNHNY and CDR2 SVGAGI (reference sequence). Trimming stripped 3 bases from V and 6 bases from J, with 18 bases between. CDR3 loop: CASSYPPDSSSQPQHF. The CDR3 nucleotides are TGTGCCAGCAGTTATCCTCCGGACAGTTCCAGTCAGCCCCAGCATTTT.

The chain combines TRBV6-6 with TRBJ2-5; D might be TRBD2 (5 bases). The J call may be in error: the DNA end matches TRBJ2-7 better. The CDR3 has 13 residues. In germline, CDR1 is MNHNY, CDR2 SVGAGI (reference sequence). CDR3 in amino acids: CASSLLDFYEQYF. CDR3 DNA: TGTGCCAGCAGTCTCCTGGACTTCTACGAGCAGTACTTC.

The chain employs TRBV7-2 and TRBJ2-7; 10 nucleotides match TRBD2. The CDR3 runs to 15 residues. V gave up 1 base and J gave up 3 bases; unmatched junction bases: 3. Germline V lookup: CDR1 SGHTA, CDR2 FQGNSA. The CDR3 here is CASSLGAGGGYEQYF. DNA of the CDR3: TGTGCCAGCAGCTTAGGAGCGGGAGGGGGCTACGAGCAGTACTTC.

The rearrangement links TRBV7-9 to TRBJ2-1; D may be TRBD1 (5 bases). CDR3 length: 15 amino acids. V gave up 1 base and J gave up 0 bases, with 7 bases separating them. Germline V gene sequence: CDR1 SEHNR, CDR2 FQNEAQ (reference sequence). CDR3 coding DNA: TGTGCCAGCAGCTTAGATCAGGGCTCCTACAATGAGCAGTTCTTC. This translates into CASSLDQGSYNEQFF. Full variable domain (rest looked up from reference TRBV7-9 and TRBJ2-1): DTGVSQNPRHKITKRGQNVTFRCDPISEHNRLYWYRQTLGQGPEFLTYFQNEAQLEKSRLLSDRFSAERPKGSFSTLEIQRTEQGDSAMYLCASSLDQGSYNEQFFGPGTRLTVL.

The chain combines TRBV2 with TRBJ1-4, with 8 bases identical to TRBD1. The CDR3 is made up of 16 amino acids. CDR1 and CDR2 from the germline V gene are SNHLY and FYNNEI. The J segment lost 7 bases and the V segment lost 2 bases, leaving 9 bases of the junction unmatched. The CDR3 DNA reads TGTGCCAGCAGTGAACTCGCTCAGGGGGCCGGTGAAAAACTGTTTTTT. It codes for CASSELAQGAGEKLFF.

The gene calls are TRBV6-6 and TRBJ2-5; 7 bases line up with TRBD1. Trimming took 7 bases from V and 9 from J; bases not matched to a gene: 17. Germline values: CDR1 MNHNY, CDR2 SVGAGI (reference sequence). CDR3 size: 15 residues. CDR3 in amino acids: CASTRGLGREGAQYF. CDR3 DNA sequence: TGTGCCAGCACGAGGGGGCTAGGGAGAGAGGGGGCCCAGTACTTC.

The genes are TRBV19 and TRBJ2-7; 9 bases match TRBD1. The CDR3 runs 19 residues. Germline CDR1 is LNHDA and CDR2 is SQIVND (reference sequence). V gave up 4 bases and J gave up 3 bases; unmatched junction bases: 19. CDR3 bases: TGTGCCAGTAGTAATCAGGCCCACGTAGGACAGGGGAACATCTACGAGCAGTACTTC. This translates into CASSNQAHVGQGNIYEQYF.